The sequence of this T cell receptor beta chain was determined in a study of blood T cell repertoires in COVID-19. Study as a whole: The United States, Italy and Spain were the sources of the acute and convalescent COVID-19 samples. The analysed material was cDNA or gDNA that came from T cells, B-cell-depleted T cells, or PBMCs.

Per the authors' pipeline: For nucleated cells, counts were estimated from reference gene primer amplification. Profiled with immunoSEQ multiplex PCR; TCRdb holds only in-frame clones, not every one. Clonal size and the V and J genes are those of that table, whereas D and trimming came from the DNA. The table has about 100,000 clones, about 82% seen once. The clonotype originates from an older woman in a cohort sampled during active or convalescent COVID-19. Sequencing used peripheral blood.

Written as DNA, the CDR3 is TGCGCCAGCAGTGAGTCAACAGGGGGCGTTGAGCAGTTCTTC. It codes for CASSESTGGVEQFF. The V and J genes are TRBV10-1 and TRBJ2-1; the match to TRBD1 covers 9 bases. With V trimmed by 0 bases and J by 9 bases, 3 bases remained unmatched. Germline V lookup: CDR1 WNHNN, CDR2 SYGVQD (reference sequence). The CDR3 is made up of 14 amino acids.